This TCR beta chain was sequenced in a study of response to subunit inactivated influenza vaccine. The V gene's germline CDR1 is SGHAT and CDR2 FQNNGV. V lost 6 bases and J 5 bases, leaving 17 bases between the germline ends. The CDR3 contains 14 residues. This clonotype was observed many times. Its target is unknown. Via MiXCR, TCRdb re-called the RT-PCR reads, giving one row per CDR3 protein. This table has around 300,000 distinct CDR3 sequences, around 20% appearing once. Notes on the study in general: There was a suggestion from the authors that each seasonal influenza vaccination recruits few new T cells.

This sequence originates from a man between 50 and 69 years old who received an inactivated influenza vaccine. The rearrangement links TRBV11-2 to TRBJ2-7, with D possibly called TRBD1 or TRBD2 (5 bases each). The material sequenced was PBMCs from blood, taken less than 22 months after vaccination. CDR3 amino acids: CASRDPGRDHEQYF. In DNA, the CDR3 is TGTGCCAGCAGGGATCCCGGACGGGACCACGAGCAGTACTTC.